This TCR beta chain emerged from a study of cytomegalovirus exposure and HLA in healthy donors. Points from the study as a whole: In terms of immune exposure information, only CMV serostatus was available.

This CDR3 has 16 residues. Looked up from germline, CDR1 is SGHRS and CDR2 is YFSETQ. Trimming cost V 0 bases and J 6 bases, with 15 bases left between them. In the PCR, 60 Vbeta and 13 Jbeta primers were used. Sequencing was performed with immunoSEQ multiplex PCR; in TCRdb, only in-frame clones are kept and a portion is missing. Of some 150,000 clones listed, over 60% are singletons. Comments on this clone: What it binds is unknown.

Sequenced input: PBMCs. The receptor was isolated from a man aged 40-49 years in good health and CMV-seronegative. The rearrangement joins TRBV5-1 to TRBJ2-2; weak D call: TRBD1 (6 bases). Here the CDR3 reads CASSLDSPGVAGELFF. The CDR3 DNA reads TGCGCCAGCAGCTTGGATTCCCCAGGGGTCGCCGGGGAGCTGTTTTTT.